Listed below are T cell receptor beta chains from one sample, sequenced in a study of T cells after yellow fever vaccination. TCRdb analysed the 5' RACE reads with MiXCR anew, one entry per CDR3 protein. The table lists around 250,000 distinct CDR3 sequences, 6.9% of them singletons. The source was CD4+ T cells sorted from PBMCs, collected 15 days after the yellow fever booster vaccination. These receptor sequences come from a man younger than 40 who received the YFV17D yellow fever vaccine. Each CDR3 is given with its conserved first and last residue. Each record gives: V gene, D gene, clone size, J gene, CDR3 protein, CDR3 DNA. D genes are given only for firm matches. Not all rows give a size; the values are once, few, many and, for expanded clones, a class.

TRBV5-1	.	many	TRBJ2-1	CASSPTGGEQFF	TGCGCCAGCAGCCCTACCGGGGGTGAGCAGTTCTTC
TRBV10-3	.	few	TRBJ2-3	CATPGRDTQYF	TGTGCCACCCCGGGGCGAGATACGCAGTATTTT
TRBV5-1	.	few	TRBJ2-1	CASGQGFKREVDEQFF	TGCGCCAGCGGACAGGGTTTTAAGCGGGAGGTCGATGAGCAGTTCTTC
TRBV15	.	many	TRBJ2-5	CATSSPNRQGQYF	TGTGCCACCAGCAGCCCGAACAGGCAGGGCCAGTACTTC
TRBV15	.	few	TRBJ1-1	CATSRDRVLNTEAFF	TGTGCCACCAGCAGAGACAGGGTGTTGAACACTGAAGCTTTCTTT
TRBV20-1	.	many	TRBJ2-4	CSASVRSITKNIQYF	TGCAGTGCTAGTGTAAGGTCTATTACCAAAAACATTCAGTACTTC
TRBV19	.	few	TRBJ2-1	CASSRDFLGGGAEQFF	TGTGCCAGTAGTAGGGATTTTTTGGGGGGGGGCGCTGAGCAGTTCTTC
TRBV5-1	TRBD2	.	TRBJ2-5	CASSFGWGRGAQETQYF	TGCGCCAGCAGCTTTGGCTGGGGGCGGGGGGCCCAAGAGACCCAGTACTTC
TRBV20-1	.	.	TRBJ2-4	CSADKRRVAKNIQYF	TGCAGTGCTGATAAGCGGAGAGTAGCCAAAAACATTCAGTACTTC
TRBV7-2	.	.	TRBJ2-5	CASSSTELGLSETQYF	TGTGCCAGCAGCTCGACTGAACTCGGACTAAGTGAGACCCAGTACTTC
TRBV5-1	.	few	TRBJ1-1	CASSLRVLNTEALF	TGCGCCAGCAGCTTAAGGGTATTGAACACTGAAGCTCTCTTT
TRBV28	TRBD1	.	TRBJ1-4	CASSPSVGQVSEKLFF	TGTGCCAGCAGTCCCTCCGTAGGACAGGTTTCTGAAAAACTGTTTTTT
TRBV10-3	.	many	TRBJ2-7	CAISEFSYEQYF	TGTGCCATCAGTGAGTTTTCCTACGAGCAGTACTTC
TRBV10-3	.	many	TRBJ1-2	CAISEGTGKIIDYTF	TGTGCCATCAGTGAGGGTACAGGGAAGATTATCGACTACACCTTC
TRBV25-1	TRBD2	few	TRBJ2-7	CASKRGTNYEQYF	TGTGCCAGCAAACGGGGGACTAACTACGAGCAGTACTTC
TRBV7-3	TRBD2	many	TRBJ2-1	CASSPSPTSGRALSYNEQFF	TGTGCCAGCAGCCCCTCCCCCACTAGCGGGAGGGCCCTTTCCTACAATGAGCAGTTCTTC
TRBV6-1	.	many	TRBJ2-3	CASSKQGVSTDTQYF	TGTGCCAGCAGTAAACAGGGAGTTAGCACAGATACGCAGTATTTT
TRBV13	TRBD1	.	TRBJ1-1	CASSRRTGTFHTEAFF	TGTGCCAGCAGTCGTCGGACAGGGACGTTCCACACTGAAGCTTTCTTT
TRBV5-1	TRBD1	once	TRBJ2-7	CASSIRTGNYEQYF	TGCGCCAGCAGCATACGGACAGGGAATTACGAGCAGTACTTC
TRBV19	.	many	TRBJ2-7	CASSIRDTYEQYF	TGTGCCAGTAGTATCCGGGACACCTACGAGCAGTACTTC
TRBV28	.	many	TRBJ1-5	CASSLGGFGGQPQHF	TGTGCCAGCAGTTTGGGGGGGTTTGGTGGTCAGCCCCAGCATTTT
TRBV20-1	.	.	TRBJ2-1	CSAVGLAGYNEQFF	TGCAGTGCTGTGGGGCTAGCAGGTTACAATGAGCAGTTCTTC
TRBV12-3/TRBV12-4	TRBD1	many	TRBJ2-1	CASRSGTGTYNEQFF	TGTGCCAGCAGATCCGGGACAGGGACCTACAATGAGCAGTTCTTC
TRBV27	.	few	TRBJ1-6	CASRFRGSPLHF	TGTGCCAGCAGATTCAGGGGCTCACCCCTCCACTTT
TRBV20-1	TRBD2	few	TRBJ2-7	CCARDWTGTSAAYEQYF	TGCTGTGCTAGAGACTGGACCGGGACTAGCGCCGCCTACGAGCAGTACTTC
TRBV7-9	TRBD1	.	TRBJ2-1	CAGTAYNEQFF	TGTGCCGGGACAGCGTACAATGAGCAGTTCTTC
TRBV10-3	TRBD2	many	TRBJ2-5	CAISTTSGLETQYF	TGTGCCATCAGTACGACTAGCGGGTTGGAGACCCAGTACTTC
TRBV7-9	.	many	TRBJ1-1	CASSLGRTEAFF	TGTGCCAGCAGCTTAGGGCGCACTGAAGCTTTCTTT
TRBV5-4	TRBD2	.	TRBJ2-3	CASSGTSWGDTQYF	TGTGCCAGCAGCGGGACTAGCTGGGGAGATACGCAGTATTTT
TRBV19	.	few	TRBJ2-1	CASSIWASIDNEQFF	TGTGCCAGTAGTATTTGGGCTAGCATCGACAATGAGCAGTTCTTC
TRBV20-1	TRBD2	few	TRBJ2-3	CSARSGGLTDTQYF	TGCAGTGCTAGGTCGGGAGGGCTAACAGATACGCAGTATTTT
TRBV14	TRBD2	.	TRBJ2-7	CASSQDLGLRRQYF	TGTGCCAGCAGCCAAGATTTGGGACTACGTCGGCAGTACTTC
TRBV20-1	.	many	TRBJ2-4	CSGGEVGAKNIQYF	TGCAGTGGCGGGGAGGTCGGGGCCAAAAACATTCAGTACTTC
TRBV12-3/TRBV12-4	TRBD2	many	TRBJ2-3	CASSLGGRAKADTQYF	TGTGCCAGCAGTTTAGGTGGGAGGGCCAAGGCAGATACGCAGTATTTT
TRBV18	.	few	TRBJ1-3	CASSPGTQGNTIYF	TGTGCCAGCTCACCAGGGACTCAGGGAAACACCATATATTTT
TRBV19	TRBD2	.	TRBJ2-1	CASSMGGTGLVYNEQFF	TGTGCCAGTAGTATGGGGGGGACGGGACTAGTCTACAATGAGCAGTTCTTC
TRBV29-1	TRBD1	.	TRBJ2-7	CSVATGTGGVEQYF	TGCAGCGTTGCCACCGGGACAGGGGGCGTCGAGCAGTACTTC
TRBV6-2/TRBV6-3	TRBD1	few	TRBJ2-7	CASSDLGQGRIVQYF	TGTGCCAGCAGTGATTTGGGACAGGGCCGGATTGTGCAGTACTTC
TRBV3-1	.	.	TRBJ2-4	CASSQGWGENIQYF	TGTGCCAGCAGCCAAGGTTGGGGGGAAAACATTCAGTACTTC
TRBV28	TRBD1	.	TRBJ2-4	CASSPPGQGFTTKYF	TGTGCCAGCAGTCCGCCCGGACAGGGTTTTACTACTAAGTACTTC
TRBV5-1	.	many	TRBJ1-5	CASSDGGQSNQPQHF	TGCGCCAGCAGCGATGGCGGACAGAGCAATCAGCCCCAGCATTTT
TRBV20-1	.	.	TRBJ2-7	CSARGYEQYF	TGCAGTGCTAGAGGTTACGAGCAGTACTTC
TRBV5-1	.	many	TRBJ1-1	CASSLGGVNTEAFF	TGCGCCAGCAGCTTGGGGGGGGTGAACACTGAAGCTTTCTTT
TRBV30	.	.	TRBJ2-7	CAWSVGGARAEQYF	TGTGCCTGGAGTGTGGGGGGCGCGAGGGCCGAGCAGTACTTC
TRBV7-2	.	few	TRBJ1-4	CASSLMQNEKLFF	TGTGCCAGCAGCTTAATGCAGAATGAAAAACTGTTTTTT
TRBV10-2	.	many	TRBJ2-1	CASSGGGPSYNEQFF	TGCGCCAGCAGTGGCGGCGGGCCGTCCTACAATGAGCAGTTCTTC
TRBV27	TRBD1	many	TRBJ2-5	CASSLGQGARAQYF	TGTGCCAGCAGTTTGGGTCAGGGGGCAAGGGCCCAGTACTTC